Presented here are 21 T cell receptor beta chains from one specimen sequenced in a study of shared clonotypes between healthy human individuals. The repertoire was sequenced with immunoSEQ multiplex PCR; TCRdb's copy has only in-frame clones and lacks some. In the table there are hundreds of thousands of clones, approximately 96% of which are singletons. Naive CD8 cells comprised CD45RO-negative, CCR7-positively selected cells, excluding terminally differentiated effector memory CD45RA+ cells. Specimen: naive CD8+ T cells sorted from blood. These TCRs come from a woman in her 30s in good health.

V and J are TRBV11-2 and TRBJ1-2; no firm D call. The CDR3 sequence is 13 residues long. Per germline, CDR1 SGHAT and CDR2 FQNNGV. Trimming removed 2 bases from V and 3 bases from J, with 7 bases in between. CDR3 protein: CASSLSPDYGYTF. Written as DNA, the CDR3 is TGTGCCAGCAGCTTATCCCCAGACTATGGCTACACCTTC. Together with reference TRBV11-2 and TRBJ1-2, the CDR3 gives the full variable domain: EAGVAQSPRYKIIEKRQSVAFWCNPISGHATLYWYQQILGQGPKLLIQFQNNGVVDDSQLPKDRFSAERLKGVDSTLKIQPAKLEDSAVYLCASSLSPDYGYTFGSGTRLTVV.

The V gene is TRBV5-4, the J gene TRBJ2-2, with 11 bases lining up with TRBD2. J lost 8 bases, V lost 0 bases, and 0 bases had no gene match. Germline V CDR1 and CDR2: SGHNT, YYREEE (reference sequence). The CDR3 consists of 14 residues. CDR3 DNA sequence: TGTGCCAGCAGCTTGGGACTAGCGGGAGGGGAGCTGTTTTTT. Its protein product is CASSLGLAGGELFF.

The chain combines TRBV5-6 with TRBJ1-3; TRBD1 matches at 7 bases. Trimming took 0 bases from V and 3 from J; bases not matched to a gene: 0. The CDR3 runs 14 residues. CDR1 is SGHDT, CDR2 YYEEEE, per germline. The CDR3 is CASSLGTGGNTIYF. The CDR3 DNA sequence: TGTGCCAGCAGCTTGGGGACAGGTGGAAACACCATATATTTT.

This chain connects TRBV2 to TRBJ2-7, with TRBD2 matching over 7 bases. Germline CDR1 SNHLY, CDR2 FYNNEI. This CDR3 comprises 15 residues. The V segment lost 4 bases and the J segment 0 bases; nucleotides outside the gene matches: 6. CDR3 sequence: CASSVSSGYSYEQYF. The CDR3 DNA reads as TGTGCCAGCAGTGTCTCTAGCGGCTACTCCTACGAGCAGTACTTC. Looking up the rest from reference TRBV2 and TRBJ2-7 gives the full variable domain: EPEVTQTPSHQVTQMGQEVILRCVPISNHLYFYWYRQILGQKVEFLVSFYNNEISEKSEIFDDQFSVERPDGSNFTLKIRSTKLEDSAMYFCASSVSSGYSYEQYFGPGTRLTVT.

The chain recombines TRBV27 with TRBJ2-7, with D perhaps matching TRBD2 (5 bases). V was shortened by 2 bases and J by 5 bases, with 13 bases between the two germline ends. The CDR3 runs to 14 residues. Germline CDR1 and CDR2: MNHEY and SMNVEV (reference sequence). This CDR3 reads CASSLVGGSNEQYF. The DNA for the CDR3 is TGTGCCAGCAGTTTAGTGGGCGGGTCGAACGAGCAGTACTTC.

The chain uses TRBV6-6 and TRBJ2-7, with 9 bases identical to TRBD1. The V segment lost 7 bases and the J segment 3 bases; nucleotides outside the gene matches: 7. CDR1 MNHNY and CDR2 SVGAGI come from the germline V gene (reference sequence). The CDR3 loop spans 14 amino acids. Here the CDR3 reads CASTDRGFFYEQYF. In nucleotides, the CDR3 is TGTGCCAGCACCGACAGGGGGTTTTTCTACGAGCAGTACTTC.

This rearrangement joins TRBV27 to TRBJ2-1; D is uncertain. V was clipped by 0 bases and J by 3 bases, with 6 bases between them. The CDR3 loop spans 14 amino acids. Germline CDR1 and CDR2: MNHEY and SMNVEV (reference sequence). The CDR3 region is CASSLSKGYNEQFF. The CDR3 bases are TGTGCCAGCAGTTTATCGAAGGGCTACAATGAGCAGTTCTTC.

The chain employs TRBV4-1 and TRBJ2-3; tentatively, D is TRBD2 (6 bases). Germline loops: CDR1 MGHRA, CDR2 YSYEKL. V was shortened by 3 bases and J by 5 bases, with 15 bases between the two germline ends. There are 15 residues in the CDR3. CDR3 nucleotides: TGCGCCAGCAGCCAGGTGGCGGGAAGGGGAGATACGCAGTATTTT. This translates into CASSQVAGRGDTQYF.

The chain combines TRBV4-1 with TRBJ1-2, with a tentative D call TRBD1 (6 bases). The CDR3 totals 16 residues. Germline-derived CDR1 and CDR2 are MGHRA and YSYEKL. Trimming removed 4 bases from V and 1 base from J, with 16 bases in between. The CDR3, as DNA: TGCGCCAGCAGCCCCGGCGGGGGGGCGCGTAACTATGGCTACACCTTC. Its translation: CASSPGGGARNYGYTF.

The CDR3: CAIGRTSGRADTQYF. In DNA, the CDR3 is TGTGCCATCGGAAGGACTAGCGGGAGGGCAGATACGCAGTATTTT. The rearrangement uses TRBV7-9 and TRBJ2-3, with 15 bases that match TRBD2. The J segment lost 4 bases and the V segment lost 10 bases, leaving 6 bases of the junction unmatched. Looked up from germline, CDR1 is SEHNR and CDR2 is FQNEAQ (reference sequence). This CDR3 spans 15 amino acids.

V and J are TRBV9 and TRBJ2-1, with 10 bases lining up with TRBD1. V lost 0 bases and J lost 8; bases outside the gene matches: 2. CDR3 length: 14 amino acids. Germline V CDR1 and CDR2: SGDLS, YYNGEE. The CDR3 reads CASSVGTGGHEQFF. Written as DNA, the CDR3 is TGTGCCAGCAGCGTAGGGACAGGGGGGCATGAGCAGTTCTTC.

The chain has TRBV11-3 and TRBJ1-3; 8 nucleotides line up with TRBD1. V shed 5 bases, J shed 6 bases, and the junction held 6 bases outside the gene matches. Per germline, CDR1 SGHNT and CDR2 YENEEA. This CDR3 contains 14 residues. The CDR3 DNA sequence: TGTGCCAGCAGCCCGACAGGGGTGGAAAACACCATATATTTT. This gives the protein CASSPTGVENTIYF.

The DNA for the CDR3 is TGTGCCAGTGGACAGACGAACACCGGGGAGCTGTTTTTT. Its translation: CASGQTNTGELFF. The chain is built from TRBV6-5 and TRBJ2-2; D is possibly TRBD1 (6 bases). The germline V gene encodes CDR1 MNHEY and CDR2 SVGAGI. The CDR3 is 13 residues long. With 9 bases removed from V and 0 bases from J, the gap between germline ends came to 8 bases.

V usage is TRBV5-5 and J usage is TRBJ1-5; possible D gene TRBD1, 6 bases. With 4 bases removed from V and 2 bases from J, the gap between germline ends came to 16 bases. The CDR3 runs to 16 residues. CDR1 is SGHKS, CDR2 YYEKEE, per germline (reference sequence). CDR3 region: CASSPNRGRGNQPQHF. The DNA of the CDR3 is TGTGCCAGCAGCCCGAATCGGGGGCGCGGCAATCAGCCCCAGCATTTT.

This chain links TRBV9 with TRBJ1-1, with D tentatively TRBD1 (6 bases). Trimming left V 3 bases short and J 1 base short, with 19 bases between. There are 17 residues in the CDR3. Per germline, CDR1 SGDLS and CDR2 YYNGEE. As DNA, the CDR3 is TGTGCCAGCAGCGCATTCGGGACACCTTCTCGGAACACTGAAGCTTTCTTT. Protein: CASSAFGTPSRNTEAFF.

This chain joins TRBV30 and TRBJ1-1, with D possibly matching TRBD1 (5 bases). This CDR3 has 13 amino acids. Germline CDR1 GTSNPN, CDR2 SVGIG (reference sequence). With 4 bases removed from V and 1 base from J, the gap between germline ends came to 10 bases. The chain's CDR3 is CAWTNGQNTEAFF. CDR3 sequence (DNA): TGTGCCTGGACTAACGGACAGAACACTGAAGCTTTCTTT. The entire variable domain, with the rest obtained from reference TRBV30 and TRBJ1-1, is as follows: SQTIHQWPATLVQPVGSPLSLECTVEGTSNPNLYWYRQAAGRGLQLLFYSVGIGQISSEVPQNLSASRPQDRQFILSSKKLLLSDSGFYLCAWTNGQNTEAFFGQGTRLTVV.

This chain connects TRBV16 to TRBJ1-1, with 7 bases aligning to TRBD1. CDR3 length equals 14 residues. Germline loops: CDR1 KGHSY, CDR2 FQNENV. V shed 2 bases, J shed 5 bases, and the junction held 5 bases outside the gene matches. As DNA, the CDR3 is TGTGCCAGCAGCCAAACAGGGGTTTGGACTGAAGCTTTCTTT. It yields the protein CASSQTGVWTEAFF.

CDR3 nucleotide sequence: TGTGCCAGCAGCGGCTCTGCGGGGGTAACAGATACGCAGTATTTT. Translating it yields CASSGSAGVTDTQYF. This chain links TRBV7-2 with TRBJ2-3; 7 bases line up with TRBD2. The J segment lost 3 bases and the V segment lost 5 bases, leaving 8 bases of the junction unmatched. The CDR3 length is 15 residues. Germline V CDR1 and CDR2: SGHTA, FQGNSA.

The chain recombines TRBV4-1 with TRBJ1-1; TRBD1 agrees at 11 bases. Germline V gene data show CDR1 as MGHRA and CDR2 as YSYEKL. This CDR3 region has 14 residues. Germline trimming cut 2 bases from V and 8 bases from J; bases unmatched to any gene: 4. CDR3 residues: CASSQSGTGGEAFF. Written as DNA, the CDR3 is TGCGCCAGCAGCCAAAGTGGGACAGGGGGGGAAGCTTTCTTT.

This clone was seen a single time. The chain joins TRBV13 to TRBJ1-3, with unresolved D. The germline V gene has CDR1 PRHDT and CDR2 FYEKMQ (reference sequence). V lost 5 bases and J 9 bases, leaving 14 bases between the germline ends. The CDR3 has 13 residues. The CDR3 here is CASSLGRAPTIYF. The CDR3 DNA follows: TGTGCCAGCAGCCTCGGGAGGGCCCCCACCATATATTTT.

This clone has only one observation. Additional DNA sequences in this sample encode the identical CDR3. The chain has TRBV27 and TRBJ2-1, with TRBD2 matching over 12 bases. Unmatched junction bases numbered 2, after V lost 5 bases and J lost 3 bases. This CDR3 comprises 15 residues. Germline CDR1 and CDR2: MNHEY and SMNVEV (reference sequence). This CDR3 is CASSLAGGGYNEQFF. As DNA, the CDR3 is TGTGCCAGCAGTCTAGCGGGAGGGGGCTACAATGAGCAGTTCTTC.